One and the same sample provided the 27 T cell receptor beta chains below, sequenced in a study of graft-versus-host responses after intestinal transplantation. The table came from immunoSEQ multiplex PCR; TCRdb's copy has only in-frame clones and leaves some out. The table shows tens of thousands of clones, with 90% occurring only once. Their recognized antigens are unknown. Here the sequenced sample was unstimulated CD8+ T cells sorted from spleen or lymph node cells, taken before intestinal transplant. These receptor sequences come from a human donor who received an intestinal transplant.

The chain recombines TRBV7-3 with TRBJ2-6; no firm D call. The V gene lost 7 bases and the J gene lost 2 bases, with 9 bases spanning the gap. This CDR3 has 14 residues. CDR1 SGHTA and CDR2 FQGTGA come from the germline V gene. DNA of the CDR3: TGTGCCAGCACCCCCGTTGCTGGGGCCAACGTCCTGACTTTC. It yields the protein CASTPVAGANVLTF.

This clone was detected only a few times. The V call is TRBV27, the J call TRBJ2-7, with 12 bases that match TRBD1. The trim removed 6 bases at V and 4 bases at J, leaving 7 bases unmatched. The CDR3 length is 15 residues. Looked up from germline, CDR1 is MNHEY and CDR2 is SMNVEV (reference sequence). The CDR3 DNA reads as TGTGCCAGCAGGTTTTCGGGACAGGGGGCTTACGAGCAGTACTTC. This translates into CASRFSGQGAYEQYF.

The chain couples TRBV15 to TRBJ2-1, with TRBD2 matching 10 bases. Germline-derived CDR1 and CDR2 are LNHNV and YYDKDF (reference sequence). V was clipped by 7 bases and J by 4 bases; unmatched bases: 7. This CDR3 has 15 amino acids. The CDR3 sequence is CATTPSGGAYNEQFF. DNA of the CDR3: TGTGCCACCACCCCTAGCGGGGGCGCGTACAATGAGCAGTTCTTC. Full variable domain (outside the CDR3, taken from reference TRBV15 and TRBJ2-1): DAMVIQNPRYQVTQFGKPVTLSCSQTLNHNVMYWYQQKSSQAPKLLFHYYDKDFNNEADTPDNFQSRRPNTSFCFLDIRSPGLGDTAMYLCATTPSGGAYNEQFFGPGTRLTVL.

The chain has TRBV6-5 and TRBJ1-2; no firm D call. Germline V gives CDR1 MNHEY, CDR2 SVGAGI. The CDR3 has 14 amino acids. V was clipped by 0 bases and J by 2 bases, with 7 bases between them. CDR3 in DNA: TGTGCCAGCAGTTACTCCCGCGGGAACTATGGCTACACCTTC. Translating gives CASSYSRGNYGYTF.

The V gene is TRBV5-6, the J gene TRBJ2-7; possible D gene TRBD1, 6 bases. The length of the CDR3 is 15 residues. Germline V gene lookup returns CDR1 SGHDT and CDR2 YYEEEE. Deletions cut 0 bases from V and 3 bases from J, with 13 bases between. The CDR3 here is CASSLAVDSNYEQYF. CDR3 nucleotide sequence: TGTGCCAGCAGCTTGGCCGTGGACAGCAACTACGAGCAGTACTTC.

Here the CDR3 reads CASSLFQGSPYNEQFF. The CDR3 DNA follows: TGTGCCAGCAGCTTATTCCAGGGATCCCCCTACAATGAGCAGTTCTTC. The chain carries TRBV13 and TRBJ2-1; TRBD1 might be the D (5 bases). CDR1 and CDR2 from the germline V gene are PRHDT and FYEKMQ (reference sequence). The CDR3 consists of 16 residues. Trimming pared 2 bases from V and 2 bases from J, leaving 13 bases between. Full variable domain (missing parts from reference TRBV13 and TRBJ2-1): AAGVIQSPRHLIKEKRETATLKCYPIPRHDTVYWYQQGPGQDPQFLISFYEKMQSDKGSIPDRFSAQQFSDYHSELNMSSLELGDSALYFCASSLFQGSPYNEQFFGPGTRLTVL.

This clone appeared a single time. The rearrangement uses TRBV10-2 and TRBJ1-2, with D unresolved. The CDR3 is 15 residues long. Trimming removed 1 base at V and 5 bases at J, with 14 bases between. Per the germline V gene, CDR1 is WSHSY and CDR2 is SAAADI. CDR3 DNA sequence: TGCGCCAGCAGTGAGTTGGAGGACGGAGGGTATGGCTACACCTTC. Translating it yields CASSELEDGGYGYTF.

This rearrangement joins TRBV9 to TRBJ2-1; D might be TRBD1 (5 bases). The V end lost 2 bases, the J end lost 4 bases, and 22 bases lay between the germline ends. The CDR3 consists of 18 residues. Germline CDR1 and CDR2: SGDLS and YYNGEE. CDR3 DNA sequence: TGTGCCAGCAGCGTGAATTATGAAGGGGATGTTTCGTACAATGAGCAGTTCTTC. Protein sequence: CASSVNYEGDVSYNEQFF.

The chain has TRBV4-1 and TRBJ1-1, with TRBD1 matching 8 bases. The CDR3 sequence is 15 residues long. CDR1 and CDR2 (germline): MGHRA, YSYEKL. The trim removed 2 bases at V and 4 bases at J, leaving 6 bases unmatched. The CDR3 is CASSQTGTGGTEAFF. The DNA of the CDR3 is TGCGCCAGCAGCCAAACGGGGACAGGTGGCACTGAAGCTTTCTTT.

The rearrangement links TRBV2 to TRBJ1-1; 8 bases are a match to TRBD1. The V and J ends lost 5 bases and 4 bases, in that order; junction bases with no gene match: 9. Germline CDR1 and CDR2: SNHLY and FYNNEI. The CDR3 has 15 amino acids. CDR3 sequence (DNA): TGTGCCAGCAGTCCCCTCCCGACAGGGGCCACTGAAGCTTTCTTT. It yields the protein CASSPLPTGATEAFF. Complete variable domain (other parts from reference TRBV2 and TRBJ1-1): EPEVTQTPSHQVTQMGQEVILRCVPISNHLYFYWYRQILGQKVEFLVSFYNNEISEKSEIFDDQFSVERPDGSNFTLKIRSTKLEDSAMYFCASSPLPTGATEAFFGQGTRLTVV.

The chain joins TRBV5-5 to TRBJ2-7; 7 nucleotides line up with TRBD1. The V gene end was trimmed by 2 bases and the J gene end by 5 bases; junction bases not matched to a gene: 7. Germline-derived CDR1 and CDR2 are SGHKS and YYEKEE (reference sequence). CDR3 length: 14 amino acids. The CDR3 is CASSLGQGVNEQYF. The CDR3 nucleotides are TGTGCCAGCAGCTTAGGTCAGGGGGTCAACGAGCAGTACTTC.

V is TRBV7-9 and J is TRBJ2-5, with 8 positions matching TRBD2. The end of the DNA aligns better with TRBJ2-7, so the J call may be wrong. CDR1 and CDR2 from the germline V gene are SEHNR and FQNEAQ (reference sequence). This CDR3 has 16 amino acids. The CDR3 spells CASSPGGGSGSYEQYF. CDR3 in DNA: TGTGCCAGCAGCCCGGGCGGGGGGTCGGGGTCCTACGAGCAGTACTTC.

V and J are TRBV9 and TRBJ1-3, with D unresolved. The CDR3 has 16 residues. Germline V gene data show CDR1 as SGDLS and CDR2 as YYNGEE. V was cut by 2 bases and J by 0 bases, with 12 bases left in between. The CDR3 DNA is TGTGCCAGCAGCGTGTCCTCTGGGAGCTCTGGAAACACCATATATTTT. Translated, it gives CASSVSSGSSGNTIYF.

This sequence joins TRBV19 and TRBJ1-2, with D unresolved. Germline V CDR1 and CDR2: LNHDA, SQIVND (reference sequence). V was shortened by 3 bases and J by 4 bases, with 12 bases between the two germline ends. The CDR3 has 14 residues. The CDR3 spells CASSIASFGYGYTF. The CDR3, as DNA: TGTGCCAGTAGTATCGCGTCGTTTGGCTATGGCTACACCTTC.

The chain carries TRBV6-6 and TRBJ1-5, with 8 bases fitting TRBD1. Germline V CDR1 and CDR2: MNHNY, SVGAGI (reference sequence). The CDR3 loop spans 14 amino acids. J was trimmed by 3 bases and V by 10 bases; bases with no gene match: 8. CDR3 nucleotide sequence: TGTGCCACCACCGGGACAGGAGCCAATCAGCCCCAGCATTTT. It specifies CATTGTGANQPQHF.

The gene calls are TRBV4-1 and TRBJ1-4; D remains ambiguous. This CDR3 comprises 15 residues. With 4 bases removed from V and 8 bases from J, the gap between germline ends came to 17 bases. Germline CDR1 is MGHRA and CDR2 is YSYEKL. In DNA, the CDR3 is TGCGCCAGCAGCCCCGGGTCCTTCCACCCAGAAAAACTGTTTTTT. Its translation: CASSPGSFHPEKLFF.

The chain combines TRBV29-1 with TRBJ2-4; 7 bases match TRBD2. With V trimmed by 4 bases and J by 10 bases, 13 bases remained unmatched. The CDR3 has 14 amino acids. Looked up from germline, CDR1 is SQVTM and CDR2 is ANQGSEA. The CDR3: CSVATSVDPGIQYF. CDR3 bases: TGCAGCGTTGCAACTAGCGTGGACCCAGGTATTCAGTACTTC.

This clone appeared a single time. V gene TRBV7-9 combines with J gene TRBJ1-6; 7 nucleotides align to TRBD1. CDR3 length equals 17 residues. Germline lookup yields CDR1 SEHNR and CDR2 FQNEAQ (reference sequence). V trimming: 2 bases; J trimming: 7 bases; junction bases outside the gene matches: 11. The CDR3 reads CASSLTYPGTENSPLHF. The CDR3, as DNA: TGTGCCAGCAGCTTAACTTATCCCGGGACAGAGAATTCACCCCTCCACTTT.

V usage is TRBV13 and J usage is TRBJ2-5, with D possibly TRBD2 on 5 matching bases. This CDR3 comprises 12 residues. The V gene lost 0 bases and the J gene lost 11 bases, with 10 bases spanning the gap. Germline V lookup: CDR1 PRHDT, CDR2 FYEKMQ (reference sequence). This CDR3 is CASSLGLGEQYF. The DNA of the CDR3 is TGTGCCAGCAGCTTAGGACTGGGAGAGCAGTACTTC.

CDR3 region: CASGDGGPNEQFF. The CDR3 DNA reads TGTGCCAGCGGGGACGGGGGGCCCAATGAGCAGTTCTTC. The chain links TRBV27 to TRBJ2-1, with D possibly being TRBD2 (7 bases). CDR3 length equals 13 residues. Germline lookup yields CDR1 MNHEY and CDR2 SMNVEV (reference sequence). Trimming pared 8 bases from V and 6 bases from J, leaving 14 bases between.

This chain connects TRBV10-1 to TRBJ2-2; TRBD2 is a possible D gene (6 bases). The V gene's germline CDR1 is WNHNN and CDR2 SYGVQD (reference sequence). The CDR3 consists of 14 residues. Deletions cut 5 bases from V and 4 bases from J, with 11 bases between. CDR3 in DNA: TGCGCCAGCAGTCCGGACTATCTCACCGGGGAGCTGTTTTTT. Encoded protein: CASSPDYLTGELFF.

The chain couples TRBV9 to TRBJ2-2, with D hard to call. Trimming stripped 1 base from V and 3 bases from J, with 4 bases between. Per the germline V gene, CDR1 is SGDLS and CDR2 is YYNGEE. The CDR3 covers 13 residues. The DNA for the CDR3 is TGTGCCAGCAGCGTATCCGACACCGGGGAGCTGTTTTTT. This translates into CASSVSDTGELFF. The whole variable domain, filled in from reference TRBV9 and TRBJ2-2, reads DSGVTQTPKHLITATGQRVTLRCSPRSGDLSVYWYQQSLDQGLQFLIQYYNGEERAKGNILERFSAQQFPDLHSELNLSSLELGDSALYFCASSVSDTGELFFGEGSRLTVL.

This chain links TRBV28 with TRBJ1-6; 7 bases agree with TRBD1. With 5 bases clipped from V and 3 bases from J, the junction kept 4 bases outside the gene matches. This CDR3 contains 15 residues. CDR1 is MDHEN and CDR2 is SYDVKM in the germline V gene. The CDR3 protein is CASSIGTDYNSPLHF. The DNA of the CDR3 is TGTGCCAGCAGTATCGGGACAGACTATAATTCACCCCTCCACTTT.

CDR3 in amino acids: CASSLGTDGYTF. The CDR3 nucleotides read TGTGCCAGCAGCCTAGGGACAGACGGCTACACCTTC. The chain employs TRBV9 and TRBJ1-2; 7 nucleotides line up with TRBD1. This CDR3 is built from 12 residues. Trimming removed 4 bases from V and 8 bases from J; junction bases left unmatched: 5. Germline V CDR1 and CDR2: SGDLS, YYNGEE. The entire variable domain, with the rest obtained from reference TRBV9 and TRBJ1-2, is as follows: DSGVTQTPKHLITATGQRVTLRCSPRSGDLSVYWYQQSLDQGLQFLIQYYNGEERAKGNILERFSAQQFPDLHSELNLSSLELGDSALYFCASSLGTDGYTFGSGTRLTVV.

The chain is built from TRBV5-8 and TRBJ1-5; no firm D call. V was clipped by 2 bases and J by 5 bases, with 8 bases between them. The CDR3 is made up of 13 amino acids. Germline CDR1 is SGHTS and CDR2 is YDEGEE. For the CDR3, the DNA is TGTGCCAGCAGCTTTGGGCGGGATCAGCCCCAGCATTTT. Translated: CASSFGRDQPQHF.

The J gene is TRBJ1-1, the V gene TRBV2; possible D gene TRBD1, 5 bases. CDR3 length equals 13 residues. Germline V gene data show CDR1 as SNHLY and CDR2 as FYNNEI. V was clipped by 6 bases and J by 3 bases, with 11 bases between them. The CDR3 DNA reads as TGTGCCAGCAGCCCGACAGTGGACACTGAAGCTTTCTTT. It codes for CASSPTVDTEAFF.

The V gene is TRBV1, the J gene TRBJ1-1; the table assigns TRBD1, which was not confirmed against the DNA. TRBV1 is annotated as a pseudogene. This CDR3 has 17 amino acids. The CDR3 spells CTSSQESGASPNTEAFF. The CDR3, as DNA: TGCACCAGCAGCCAAGAATCTGGGGCCTCCCCTAACACTGAAGCTTTCTTT.